The next 22 T cell receptor beta chains were all read from a single sample in a study of blood T cell repertoires in COVID-19. Repertoires were generated with immunoSEQ multiplex PCR, while TCRdb's copy carries only in-frame clones and drops some. The sample has about half a million clones, about 88% seen once. Material: PBMCs or T cells enriched from blood (not recorded which). The receptor source for this set is a woman aged 55-70 years who had recovered from COVID-19.

The V call is TRBV12-3 or TRBV12-4, the J call TRBJ1-1, with 7 positions matching TRBD1. V shed 6 bases, J shed 5 bases, and the junction held 6 bases outside the gene matches. CDR3 length: 13 amino acids. The CDR3 loop is CASRTTGWTEAFF. CDR3 nucleotides: TGTGCCAGCAGAACGACAGGGTGGACTGAAGCTTTCTTT.

This chain joins TRBV7-9 and TRBJ2-7; 7 nucleotides align to TRBD1. The CDR3 has 16 amino acids. V shed 4 bases and J 3 bases; nucleotides not matched to a gene: 12. Germline loops: CDR1 SEHNR, CDR2 FQNEAQ (reference sequence). The CDR3 loop is CASSSNRGSNRYEQYF. The CDR3 region has the DNA TGTGCCAGCAGCTCTAACAGGGGATCTAACCGCTACGAGCAGTACTTC.

The gene calls are TRBV19 and TRBJ2-7; possibly TRBD1 for D (6 bases). Between the trimmed V and J ends, which lost 2 bases and 5 bases, there was a span of 13 bases. The CDR3 consists of 14 residues. Per germline, CDR1 LNHDA and CDR2 SQIVND (reference sequence). The CDR3 protein is CASSISVRGNEQYF. CDR3 nucleotide sequence: TGTGCCAGTAGTATAAGCGTCAGGGGAAACGAGCAGTACTTC.

This sequence joins TRBV7-8 and TRBJ2-5; D is unclear. This CDR3 spans 16 amino acids. Germline V CDR1 and CDR2: SGHVS, FQNEAQ. V lost 1 base, J lost 1 base, and 13 bases lay in between. The CDR3 region has the DNA TGTGCCAGCAGCTTAGTGGCATCCACGGGCCAAGAGACCCAGTACTTC. It specifies CASSLVASTGQETQYF.

The chain's CDR3 is CASSQQFEKLFF. CDR3 sequence (DNA): TGTGCCAGCAGCCAACAGTTTGAAAAACTGTTTTTT. This chain connects TRBV7-2 to TRBJ1-4, with unresolved D. This CDR3 region has 12 residues. Trimming shortened V by 5 bases and J by 7 bases, and 8 bases separated the two germline ends. Germline V gene data show CDR1 as SGHTA and CDR2 as FQGNSA.

V is TRBV30 and J is TRBJ2-1; D possibly corresponds to TRBD1 (6 bases). The CDR3 runs to 14 residues. V was shortened by 4 bases and J by 9 bases, with 19 bases between the two germline ends. The germline gives CDR1 GTSNPN, CDR2 SVGIG (reference sequence). CDR3 sequence: CAWKGFYRDGEQFF. In nucleotides, the CDR3 is TGTGCCTGGAAGGGGTTTTACAGGGATGGTGAGCAGTTCTTC.

This clone was observed once. The CDR3 here is CASSQGDTPPYV. The CDR3 nucleotides are TGTGCCAGCAGCCAAGGGGACACCCCTCCGTACGTC. This sequence joins TRBV3-1 (or the pseudogene TRBV3-2) and TRBJ2-7; perhaps TRBD1 as D (6 bases). V lost 1 base and J 12 bases, leaving 13 bases between the germline ends. CDR1 and CDR2 (germline): LGHDT, YNNKEL (reference sequence). The length of the CDR3 is 12 residues.

The chain carries TRBV19 and TRBJ2-3, with a weak D call TRBD1 (6 bases). The germline V gene encodes CDR1 LNHDA and CDR2 SQIVND (reference sequence). The CDR3 totals 13 residues. V was shortened by 5 bases and J by 8 bases, with 14 bases between the two germline ends. CDR3 coding DNA: TGTGCCAGTAGTTCCCCCCAGGGGCTTACGCAGTATTTT. This gives the protein CASSSPQGLTQYF.

In nucleotides, the CDR3 is TGTGCCAGCAGTTTAGCGGTGGGGAGGACCGGTCTGAGGGATCAGCCCCAGCATTTT. Its translation is CASSLAVGRTGLRDQPQHF. The genes are TRBV28 and TRBJ1-5; no clear D gene. Trimming left V 2 bases short and J 5 bases short, with 25 bases between. The CDR3 runs to 19 residues. CDR1 and CDR2 from the germline V gene are MDHEN and SYDVKM.

This clone has more than one count but fewer than ten. The rearrangement uses TRBV2 and TRBJ1-1; D is unclear. Germline V gives CDR1 SNHLY, CDR2 FYNNEI. Trimming pared 8 bases from V and 2 bases from J, leaving 15 bases between. The CDR3 is made up of 14 amino acids. The DNA for the CDR3 is TGTGCCAGCCGTTCACGGGGAGAAAACACTGAAGCTTTCTTT. Protein: CASRSRGENTEAFF.

This chain joins TRBV29-1 and TRBJ1-3, with a tentative D call TRBD1 (6 bases). The length of the CDR3 is 13 residues. The V gene lost 6 bases and the J gene lost 1 base, with 10 bases spanning the gap. Germline V gives CDR1 SQVTM, CDR2 ANQGSEA. DNA of the CDR3: TGCAGCGTGTCACAGGGTTCTGGAAACACCATATATTTT. Amino acids: CSVSQGSGNTIYF.

The V call is TRBV19, the J call TRBJ1-6; D is ambiguous. The CDR3 extends over 15 amino acids. The V gene's germline CDR1 is LNHDA and CDR2 SQIVND (reference sequence). V shed 1 base and J shed 2 bases, with 6 bases lying between them. For the CDR3, the DNA is TGTGCCAGTAGTATAGGGGAGACCTATAATTCACCCCTCCACTTT. This gives the protein CASSIGETYNSPLHF. Drawing the rest from reference TRBV19 and TRBJ1-6, the complete variable domain is DGGITQSPKYLFRKEGQNVTLSCEQNLNHDAMYWYRQDPGQGLRLIYYSQIVNDFQKGDIAEGYSVSREKKESFPLTVTSAQKNPTAFYLCASSIGETYNSPLHFGNGTRLTVT.

This chain links TRBV19 with TRBJ1-5; no definite D call. The CDR3 consists of 14 residues. Trimming shortened V by 0 bases and J by 4 bases, and 7 bases separated the two germline ends. Looked up from germline, CDR1 is LNHDA and CDR2 is SQIVND (reference sequence). CDR3 residues: CASSIDGGNQPQHF. The DNA of the CDR3 is TGTGCCAGTAGTATAGATGGAGGGAATCAGCCCCAGCATTTT.

The chain has TRBV6-5 and TRBJ1-2, with D possibly matching TRBD1 (6 bases). This CDR3 comprises 14 residues. Trimming took off 6 bases at V and 7 bases at J, with 18 bases between the two ends. CDR1 is MNHEY and CDR2 is SVGAGI in the germline V gene. CDR3 sequence reads: CASSGLQGRGGYTF. As DNA, the CDR3 is TGTGCCAGCAGCGGTTTACAGGGACGAGGTGGCTACACCTTC.

Worth noting for this clone: This specimen includes other DNA sequences encoding the same CDR3. As DNA, the CDR3 is TGCGCCAGCAGCTTACAGGGGGCGAACACTGAAGCTTTCTTT. Translated: CASSLQGANTEAFF. J is TRBJ1-1 and V is TRBV5-1; 9 bases match TRBD1. The CDR3 has 14 amino acids. Germline-derived CDR1 and CDR2 are SGHRS and YFSETQ. The V segment lost 2 bases and the J segment 1 base; nucleotides outside the gene matches: 0.

The J gene is TRBJ2-7, the V gene TRBV21-1; the table's D call TRBD1 went unverified against the DNA. TRBV21-1 is flagged as a pseudogene. The CDR3 contains 15 residues. The CDR3 DNA follows: TGTGCCAGCAGCAAGGGACAGGGTGGTTCCTACGAGCAGTACGTC. Its protein is CASSKGQGGSYEQYV.

This CDR3 reads CASSLDSGGSAEQYV. The CDR3 nucleotides read TGCGCCAGCAGCCTAGACTCGGGGGGTTCGGCCGAGCAGTACGTC. The chain couples TRBV5-1 to TRBJ2-7; 7 bases are shared with TRBD2. CDR3 length: 15 residues. V lost 4 bases, J lost 6 bases, and 13 bases stayed unmatched. Per the germline V gene, CDR1 is SGHRS and CDR2 is YFSETQ.

This chain joins TRBV7-9 and TRBJ2-1; D unclear. The germline V and J ends were trimmed by 8 bases and 0 bases, with 14 bases remaining between them. CDR3 length: 15 residues. The germline V gene encodes CDR1 SEHNR and CDR2 FQNEAQ (reference sequence). In nucleotides, the CDR3 is TGTGCCAGCCGTCCTACCCTTAGCTCCTACAATGAGCAGTTCTTC. This encodes CASRPTLSSYNEQFF. The whole variable domain, filled in from reference TRBV7-9 and TRBJ2-1, reads DTGVSQNPRHKITKRGQNVTFRCDPISEHNRLYWYRQTLGQGPEFLTYFQNEAQLEKSRLLSDRFSAERPKGSFSTLEIQRTEQGDSAMYLCASRPTLSSYNEQFFGPGTRLTVL.

This chain joins TRBV11-3 and TRBJ2-7; no clear D. Per germline, CDR1 SGHNT and CDR2 YENEEA. This CDR3 has 11 residues. Trimming removed 5 bases at V and 3 bases at J, with 5 bases between. The CDR3 DNA is TGTGCCAGCAGCAACTACTACGAGCAGTACTTC. Encoded protein: CASSNYYEQYF.

The chain has TRBV28 and TRBJ1-2; D not resolved. V lost 5 bases and J lost 3, with 10 bases in between. CDR1 and CDR2 (germline): MDHEN, SYDVKM. This CDR3 is built from 13 residues. The CDR3 DNA reads as TGTGCCAGCAGTCCCCAGCGATACTATGGCTACACCTTC. Translation gives CASSPQRYYGYTF.

This chain connects TRBV5-1 to TRBJ1-4, with 7 positions matching TRBD1. This CDR3 is built from 15 residues. Germline loops: CDR1 SGHRS, CDR2 YFSETQ. V shed 4 bases and J 4 bases; nucleotides not matched to a gene: 7. The DNA of the CDR3 is TGCGCCAGCAGCCAAAGAGGGGGCTTTAATGAAAAACTGTTTTTT. The encoded protein is CASSQRGGFNEKLFF.

The chain employs TRBV5-1 and TRBJ1-3; D may be TRBD1 (5 bases). Germline lookup yields CDR1 SGHRS and CDR2 YFSETQ. The CDR3 is 16 residues long. Trimming pared 4 bases from V and 0 bases from J, leaving 14 bases between. CDR3 loop: CASSPLGHYSGNTIYF. Here the CDR3 DNA reads TGCGCCAGCAGCCCGCTAGGACACTACTCTGGAAACACCATATATTTT.